Listed below are T cell receptor beta chains from one sample, sequenced in a study of T-cell reconstitution after alpha-beta-depleted transplantation in children. One entry per CDR3 protein, called by TCRdb with MiXCR from the PCR reads. The sample records 360,000 or so distinct CDR3 sequences, about a fifth being singletons. The specimen comprised PBMCs from the stem cell graft donor, sampled from the stem cell graft. All receptors derive from a human donor who donated a stem cell graft to a child with acute myeloid leukemia. Both conserved end residues are part of each CDR3. A D gene is named only where the DNA matches it firmly. Clone size is given for some rows only: seen once, a few or many times, or a class if the clone is expanded.

NA	many	TRBV20-1	TRBJ1-1	CSARDQGRFTEAFF	TGCAGTGCTAGAGATCAAGGGAGGTTCACTGAAGCTTTCTTT
NA	few	TRBV15	TRBJ2-3	CATSRVGSGADTQYF	TGTGCCACCAGCAGAGTAGGGTCCGGGGCAGATACGCAGTATTTT
NA	NA	TRBV20-1	TRBJ1-1	CSARAGPDTEAFF	TGCAGTGCTAGAGCGGGACCGGACACTGAAGCTTTCTTT
TRBD2	NA	TRBV29-1	TRBJ2-3	CSVDHSASGRAADTQYF	TGCAGCGTTGATCACTCGGCTAGCGGGAGGGCGGCAGATACGCAGTATTTT
NA	few	TRBV7-9	TRBJ2-1	CASSLQAGHNEQFF	TGTGCCAGCAGCTTACAAGCAGGGCACAATGAGCAGTTCTTC
TRBD2	many	TRBV20-1	TRBJ2-3	CSARDQIAGEADTQYF	TGCAGTGCTAGAGATCAAATAGCGGGAGAGGCAGATACGCAGTATTTT
NA	NA	TRBV7-9	TRBJ2-3	CASSLVILETQIRQYF	TGTGCCAGCAGCTTAGTGATCCTAGAAACACAGATAAGGCAGTATTTT
NA	few	TRBV4-2	TRBJ2-1	CASSQGSGVNEQFF	TGTGCCAGCAGCCAAGGGTCGGGAGTCAATGAGCAGTTCTTC
TRBD2	few	TRBV20-1	TRBJ2-1	CSARVIAGVNEQFF	TGCAGTGCTAGAGTGATAGCGGGAGTAAATGAGCAGTTCTTC
TRBD2	NA	TRBV2	TRBJ2-7	CASSESSGMGYEQYF	TGTGCCAGCAGTGAATCTAGCGGGATGGGGTACGAGCAGTACTTC
NA	NA	TRBV12-3/TRBV12-4	TRBJ1-4	CASRDSLNEKLFF	TGTGCCAGCAGGGACAGTCTTAATGAAAAACTGTTTTTT
TRBD2	few	TRBV12-3/TRBV12-4	TRBJ2-1	CASSFPKTTSGSRDEQFF	TGTGCCAGCAGTTTTCCCAAAACGACTAGCGGGAGTCGGGATGAGCAGTTCTTC
NA	few	TRBV10-3	TRBJ2-1	CAISESQRVYNEQFF	TGTGCCATCAGTGAGTCCCAGCGGGTCTACAATGAGCAGTTCTTC
NA	NA	TRBV29-1	TRBJ1-2	CSVSSAGYTF	TGCAGCGTGAGCAGTGCTGGCTACACCTTC
NA	many	TRBV29-1	TRBJ2-1	CSVVSGSKYNEQFF	TGCAGCGTTGTTTCCGGGAGTAAGTACAATGAGCAGTTCTTC
TRBD2	NA	TRBV27	TRBJ2-7	CAICLGAGLAGPSSYEQYF	TGTGCCATCTGTTTAGGAGCGGGACTAGCGGGTCCGAGCTCCTACGAGCAGTACTTC
NA	few	TRBV12-3/TRBV12-4	TRBJ2-3	CASTPSRADTQYF	TGTGCCAGCACCCCATCCAGGGCCGATACGCAGTATTTT
TRBD2	NA	TRBV12-3/TRBV12-4	TRBJ2-7	CASSLAAGGYEQYF	TGTGCCAGCAGTTTAGCTGCGGGAGGGTACGAGCAGTACTTC
TRBD2	few	TRBV25-1	TRBJ2-5	CASSEPGTSGIQRETQYF	TGTGCCAGCAGTGAACCCGGGACTAGCGGCATCCAACGGGAGACCCAGTACTTC
NA	many	TRBV12-3/TRBV12-4	TRBJ1-1	CASSSDRNENTEAFF	TGTGCCAGCAGTTCAGACAGGAACGAGAACACTGAAGCTTTCTTT
NA	few	TRBV24-1	TRBJ2-1	CATSDSGGDVSSSYNEQFF	TGTGCCACCAGTGATTCTGGTGGGGATGTCTCAAGCTCCTACAATGAGCAGTTCTTC
NA	NA	TRBV29-1	TRBJ1-2	CSARTAYGYTF	TGCAGTGCCAGGACAGCCTATGGCTACACCTTC
NA	NA	TRBV12-3/TRBV12-4	TRBJ2-7	CASSLLLGNLHNYEQYF	TGTGCCAGCAGTTTACTATTGGGCAACCTTCATAACTACGAGCAGTACTTC
NA	many	TRBV20-1	TRBJ2-1	CSAYGQIKNNEQFF	TGCAGTGCTTACGGACAGATAAAAAACAATGAGCAGTTCTTC
NA	NA	TRBV20-1	TRBJ1-2	CSARDPSSGRHTF	TGCAGTGCTAGAGATCCGTCCTCTGGGAGGCACACCTTC
NA	NA	TRBV6-2/TRBV6-3	TRBJ2-7	CASSYDRISYEQYF	TGTGCCAGCAGTTACGACAGGATCTCCTACGAGCAGTACTTC
TRBD2	once	TRBV3-1	TRBJ2-7	CASSIRAGGPGEQYF	TGTGCCAGCAGCATCCGAGCGGGAGGGCCGGGGGAGCAGTACTTC
NA	NA	TRBV12-3/TRBV12-4	TRBJ2-2	CASSLWDPGELFF	TGTGCCAGCAGTTTATGGGATCCCGGGGAGCTGTTTTTT
TRBD2	NA	TRBV5-6	TRBJ2-2	CASSHSGSLWTGELFF	TGTGCCAGCAGCCATAGCGGGAGTTTGTGGACCGGGGAGCTGTTTTTT